The present T cell receptor (beta chain) was sequenced within a study of patients and donors after allogeneic stem cell transplantation. CDR3 length: 18 residues. The V gene lost 2 bases and the J gene lost 3 bases, with 23 bases spanning the gap. Looked up from germline, CDR1 is MNHEY and CDR2 is SMNVEV (reference sequence). MiXCR, applied by TCRdb to the RT-PCR reads, yields one record per CDR3 protein. The repertoire holds roughly 880,000 distinct CDR3 sequences, roughly 18% seen once, with approximately 5.9% in the top ten. The chain joins TRBV27 to TRBJ2-7; perhaps D is TRBD1 or TRBD2 (5 bases each). The sequenced material came from blood, either unsorted or a sorted T cell fraction (not recorded which). The receptor was isolated from a human donor who was either an allogeneic HSCT recipient or a stem cell or donor lymphocyte infusion donor (not recorded which). It is not recorded whose cells these are; they may come from a transplant donor. The CDR3 region has the DNA TGTGCCAGCAGTTTAACGGGGCTCTATCACCCGGACCTCTACGAGCAGTACTTC. Protein sequence: CASSLTGLYHPDLYEQYF.